The 5 T cell receptor beta chains given below trace back to one sample, sequenced in a study of response to subunit inactivated influenza vaccine. MiXCR was run by TCRdb on the RT-PCR reads, yielding one entry per CDR3 protein. The sample yields roughly 190,000 distinct CDR3 sequences, roughly 14% seen once. This specimen consisted of CD8+ T cells sorted from PBMCs, obtained roughly 5 days after vaccination. The receptors shown here come from a man aged 45-65 years who received an inactivated influenza vaccine.

The rearrangement links TRBV12-3 or TRBV12-4 to TRBJ2-6, with TRBD1 identical over 7 bases. V dropped 9 bases and J dropped 4; count of bases not matched to a gene: 6. The CDR3 covers 14 residues. This chain's CDR3 is CASIQGYGANVLTF. The CDR3 DNA is TGTGCCAGTATACAGGGGTACGGGGCCAACGTCCTGACTTTC.

The chain uses TRBV5-1 and TRBJ2-1, with TRBD2 identical over 7 bases. Germline trimming cut 4 bases from V and 5 bases from J; bases unmatched to any gene: 3. The CDR3 consists of 13 residues. Germline assignment: CDR1 SGHRS and CDR2 YFSETQ. The CDR3 DNA reads TGCGCCAGCAGCGCCGGGACTAACAATGAGCAGTTCTTC. Its protein product is CASSAGTNNEQFF.

On this clonotype: An end of the junction differs from the germline gene, which may be a read error. The rearrangement joins TRBV2 to TRBJ1-1; D gene ambiguous. The CDR3 is 14 residues long. Germline V lookup: CDR1 SNHLY, CDR2 FYNNEI. CDR3 DNA: TGTGCCAGCAGTTACTACCTCATGAACACTGAAGATTTCTTT. This translates into CASSYYLMNTEDFF. Supplemented by reference TRBV2 and TRBJ1-1, the full variable domain reads EPEVTQTPSHQVTQMGQEVILRCVPISNHLYFYWYRQILGQKVEFLVSFYNNEISEKSEIFDDQFSVERPDGSNFTLKIRSTKLEDSAMYFCASSYYLMNTEDFFGQGTRLTVV.

V gene TRBV10-3 combines with J gene TRBJ2-1; 7 bases fit TRBD2. The germline CDR1 and CDR2 sequences are ENHRY and SYGVKD. J lost 5 bases, V lost 0 bases, and 10 bases had no gene match. The CDR3 totals 17 residues. The DNA of the CDR3 is TGTGCCATCAGTGAGTCGTTCCCCGGGGAGGGCCACAATGAGCAGTTCTTC. Residues: CAISESFPGEGHNEQFF.

The rearrangement uses TRBV7-2 and TRBJ2-5; 12 bases map to TRBD2. CDR1 and CDR2 from the germline V gene are SGHTA and FQGNSA. V lost 5 bases, J lost 5 bases, and 9 bases stayed unmatched. The length of the CDR3 is 16 residues. DNA for the CDR3: TGTGCCAGCAGCCTAATTCTAGCGGGAGGGCCGGAGACCCAGTACTTC. Its translation: CASSLILAGGPETQYF.